This is a list of T cell receptor beta chains from one sample in a study of cytomegalovirus exposure and HLA in healthy donors. Measured with immunoSEQ multiplex PCR; TCRdb has only the in-frame clones, and not every one. This listing includes tens of thousands of clones. Sequencing used PBMCs. The source is a woman aged 40 to 55 in good health and CMV-seropositive. Both conserved end residues are part of each CDR3. The D gene is left open where the match is weak. The size field is filled for only some rows; it gives once, few, many or a size class.

D,size,V,J,CDR3,DNA
TRBD1,-,TRBV15,TRBJ1-5,CATSRGGDRGLDQPQHF,TGTGCCACCAGCAGAGGGGGGGACAGGGGGCTCGATCAGCCCCAGCATTTT
TRBD2,-,TRBV25-1,TRBJ2-3,CASSKGLEVDTQYF,TGTGCCAGCAGTAAGGGACTAGAGGTAGATACGCAGTATTTT
-,-,TRBV30,TRBJ2-3,CAWSVPGEVDTQYF,TGTGCCTGGAGTGTTCCGGGTGAGGTAGATACGCAGTATTTT
-,-,TRBV6-5,TRBJ1-5,CASSYSHSSNQPQHF,TGTGCCAGCAGTTACTCACACAGTAGCAATCAGCCCCAGCATTTT
-,-,TRBV27,TRBJ2-7,CASSLAVRYEQYF,TGTGCCAGCAGTTTAGCGGTAAGATACGAGCAGTACTTC
TRBD1,-,TRBV28,TRBJ1-2,CASSLTGTGYYGYTF,TGTGCCAGCAGTTTGACCGGGACAGGGTACTATGGCTACACCTTC
-,-,TRBV9,TRBJ1-1,CASSVGPGGTEAFF,TGTGCCAGCAGCGTAGGTCCCGGCGGGACTGAAGCTTTCTTT
-,-,TRBV6-5,TRBJ2-3,CASNPGLSTDTQYF,TGTGCCAGCAACCCGGGACTTAGCACAGATACGCAGTATTTT
-,-,TRBV9,TRBJ2-7,CASSVVGGAYEQYF,TGTGCCAGCAGCGTAGTAGGGGGGGCCTACGAGCAGTACTTC
TRBD1,-,TRBV4-1,TRBJ1-5,CASSQPLQGARGQPQHF,TGCGCCAGCAGCCAACCCTTACAGGGGGCGCGGGGTCAGCCCCAGCATTTT
-,-,TRBV12-5,TRBJ2-1,CASGLVAGREQFF,TGTGCTAGTGGTTTGGTTGCGGGTCGGGAGCAGTTCTTC
-,-,TRBV7-9,TRBJ2-7,CASSRAVGGTPYYEQYF,TGTGCCAGCAGCCGTGCCGTTGGAGGGACTCCCTACTACGAGCAGTACTTC
-,-,TRBV27,TRBJ2-2,CASSLGGQLAGELFF,TGTGCCAGCAGTTTAGGCGGACAGTTGGCCGGGGAGCTGTTTTTT
-,-,TRBV28,TRBJ2-5,CASRYDQGRETQYF,TGTGCCAGCAGATACGACCAGGGGCGGGAGACCCAGTACTTC
-,-,TRBV6-1,TRBJ1-5,CASSSRGGNQPQHF,TGTGCCAGCAGTTCCCGGGGGGGCAATCAGCCCCAGCATTTT
TRBD2,-,TRBV28,TRBJ2-7,CASSLPSGRGYEQYF,TGTGCCAGCAGTCTCCCGAGCGGGAGGGGATACGAGCAGTACTTC
TRBD1,-,TRBV7-3,TRBJ2-5,CASSPGQGEETQYF,TGTGCCAGCAGCCCCGGACAGGGAGAAGAGACCCAGTACTTC
-,-,TRBV4-1,TRBJ1-5,CASSQVDFQPQHF,TGCGCCAGCAGCCAAGTGGACTTTCAGCCCCAGCATTTT
-,-,TRBV6-5,TRBJ2-6,CASRGGLGANVLTF,TGTGCCAGCAGGGGGGGGCTAGGGGCCAACGTCCTGACTTTC
-,-,TRBV7-3,TRBJ2-1,CASALVGSYNEQFF,TGTGCCAGCGCGTTAGTCGGTTCCTACAATGAGCAGTTCTTC
-,-,TRBV30,TRBJ1-2,CAWSRTANYGYTF,TGTGCCTGGAGCAGGACTGCTAACTATGGCTACACCTTC
-,-,TRBV5-4,TRBJ1-2,CASSLEGQGYYGYTF,TGTGCCAGCAGCTTGGAGGGGCAGGGCTACTATGGCTACACCTTC
TRBD1,-,TRBV7-9,TRBJ2-7,CASSRTGTSYEQYF,TGTGCCAGCAGCCGGACAGGGACTTCCTACGAGCAGTACTTC
-,-,TRBV4-2,TRBJ2-2,CASSRGGENTGELFF,TGTGCCAGCAGCAGGGGGGGGGAGAACACCGGGGAGCTGTTTTTT
-,-,TRBV9,TRBJ2-1,CASSVALAWDNEQFF,TGTGCCAGCAGCGTAGCCCTAGCGTGGGACAATGAGCAGTTCTTC
-,-,TRBV18,TRBJ2-1,CASSPAAIRNNEQFF,TGTGCCAGCTCACCGGCGGCAATCAGAAACAATGAGCAGTTCTTC
TRBD2,-,TRBV2,TRBJ2-1,CASSAGLAGINEQFF,TGTGCCAGCAGCGCGGGACTAGCGGGAATCAATGAGCAGTTCTTC
-,-,TRBV29-1,TRBJ2-7,CSVRVGGEQYF,TGCAGCGTTCGAGTTGGAGGCGAGCAGTACTTC
-,-,TRBV7-2,TRBJ2-7,CASSLSVPVRGDPLSF,TGTGCCAGCAGCTTATCAGTCCCGGTCAGGGGTGACCCGCTCTCCTTC
TRBD1,-,TRBV28,TRBJ1-2,CASRYRGIHGYTF,TGTGCCAGCAGATACAGGGGAATCCATGGCTACACCTTC
-,-,TRBV5-4,TRBJ1-1,CASSSDRWTEAFF,TGTGCCAGCAGCTCGGACAGATGGACTGAAGCTTTCTTT
TRBD1,-,TRBV15,TRBJ1-2,CATSVDRGNNYGYTF,TGTGCCACCAGCGTGGACAGGGGAAATAACTATGGCTACACCTTC
-,-,TRBV6-4,TRBJ2-3,CASSDAAGTYTQYF,TGTGCCAGCAGTGACGCGGCGGGAACATATACGCAGTATTTT
-,medium-sized,TRBV10-1,TRBJ1-1,CASSEFAGTNTEAFF,TGCGCCAGCAGTGAATTTGCAGGGACAAACACTGAAGCTTTCTTT
TRBD2,-,TRBV30,TRBJ2-7,CAWRSGLAGSEQYF,TGTGCCTGGAGATCGGGACTAGCGGGTTCCGAGCAGTACTTC
TRBD2,-,TRBV7-9,TRBJ2-1,CASSLTRWASGTSNEQFF,TGTGCCAGCAGCTTAACACGCTGGGCTAGCGGTACGAGCAATGAGCAGTTCTTC
TRBD1,-,TRBV30,TRBJ2-7,CAWSANRGREQYF,TGTGCCTGGAGTGCAAATAGGGGGCGCGAGCAGTACTTC
-,-,TRBV27,TRBJ1-2,CASSLSATVGGGYTF,TGTGCCAGCAGTTTATCGGCGACAGTCGGCGGTGGCTACACCTTC
TRBD1,-,TRBV14,TRBJ2-2,CASSPGGDGTGELFF,TGTGCCAGCAGCCCAGGGGGAGATGGCACCGGGGAGCTGTTTTTT
-,-,TRBV30,TRBJ2-3,CAWSKGGGSTDTQYF,TGTGCCTGGAGTAAGGGGGGAGGGAGCACAGATACGCAGTATTTT
-,-,TRBV15,TRBJ1-5,CATSRRQVDQPQHF,TGTGCCACCAGCAGAAGACAGGTAGATCAGCCCCAGCATTTT
-,-,TRBV7-9,TRBJ2-7,CASSLAGGPYEQYF,TGTGCCAGCAGCTTAGCGGGAGGCCCCTACGAGCAGTACTTC
TRBD2,-,TRBV7-7,TRBJ2-7,CASSLAREGAEQYF,TGTGCCAGCAGCTTAGCGCGGGAGGGGGCCGAGCAGTACTTC
-,-,TRBV7-9,TRBJ2-7,CASSLTGREQYF,TGTGCCAGCAGCTTGACAGGGAGGGAGCAGTACTTC
-,-,TRBV4-1,TRBJ1-1,CASSPTEVNTEAFF,TGCGCCAGCAGCCCGACGGAGGTGAACACTGAAGCTTTCTTT
TRBD2,-,TRBV29-1,TRBJ2-1,CSVEPGLAGGEGAYNEQFF,TGCAGCGTTGAACCAGGACTAGCGGGAGGAGAGGGGGCCTACAATGAGCAGTTCTTC
-,-,TRBV27,TRBJ2-7,CVSENYYEQYF,TGTGTCAGCGAAAACTACTACGAGCAGTACTTC
-,-,TRBV11-2,TRBJ2-7,CASSLDRGGQRPYEQYF,TGTGCCAGCAGCTTAGATCGTGGCGGGCAGAGACCTTACGAGCAGTACTTC